The sequence of this TCR beta chain was determined in a study of blood T cell repertoires in COVID-19. About the research overall: Italy, Spain and the United States were the sources of the convalescent and acute COVID-19 samples. Nucleic acid was either cDNA or gDNA, and it came from T cells, B-cell-depleted T cells, or PBMCs.

Original handling: Amplifying reference gene primers gave estimates of nucleated cell counts. Clones were read by immunoSEQ multiplex PCR, and TCRdb kept only the in-frame ones, dropping some. D and trimming were read from the DNA, whereas the V and J calls and clone size are those reported in that table. The sample yields 65,000 to 80,000 clones, around 90% seen once. V lost 5 bases to trimming and J lost 3 bases, with 23 bases between them. CDR3 length: 18 residues. Germline V gene data show CDR1 as MRHNA and CDR2 as SNTAGT. The sequenced sample was peripheral blood. V is TRBV6-4 and J is TRBJ2-1; weak D call: TRBD2 (6 bases). This clonotype was obtained from a human donor in a cohort sampled during active COVID-19. The CDR3 protein is CASSPRALLGGDYNEQFF. The CDR3 coding sequence is TGTGCCAGCAGTCCCAGGGCCCTGTTGGGGGGAGACTACAATGAGCAGTTCTTC.